The 7 T cell receptor beta chains reported below all come from one sample, sequenced in a study of CD8+CD57+ T cells in acquired aplastic anemia. Investigators profiled TCR beta VDJ and CDR3 from genomic DNA template. TCRdb ran MiXCR on the reads and lists one entry per CDR3 protein. The sample comprises around 200,000 distinct CDR3 sequences, around 50% of which are singletons, and over 10% rests with the top ten. CD8+CD57+ cell expansion had been shown by flow cytometry in patients chosen for sequencing. Sample: sorted CD4+, CD8+, or CD8+CD57+ T cells (not recorded which) from PBMCs. The receptors come from a human donor with aplastic anemia.

This clonotype was seen just once. The chain employs TRBV5-1 and TRBJ2-1, with D tentatively TRBD1 or TRBD2 (5 bases each). The V end lost 1 base, the J end lost 8 bases, and 13 bases lay between the germline ends. Looked up from germline, CDR1 is SGHRS and CDR2 is YFSETQ. The CDR3 loop spans 14 amino acids. CDR3: CASSLLGVGDEQFF. Written as DNA, the CDR3 is TGCGCCAGCAGCTTGTTAGGGGTGGGAGATGAGCAGTTCTTC.

V usage is TRBV7-2 and J usage is TRBJ2-7; 10 bases are a match to TRBD1. Unmatched junction bases numbered 8, after V lost 5 bases and J lost 4 bases. Per germline, CDR1 SGHTA and CDR2 FQGNSA. This CDR3 is built from 15 residues. The CDR3, as DNA: TGTGCCAGCAGCAACGGACAGGGGGTTCGGTACGAGCAGTACTTC. This gives the protein CASSNGQGVRYEQYF. Based on the CDR3 plus reference TRBV7-2 and TRBJ2-7, the full variable domain is GAGVSQSPSNKVTEKGKDVELRCDPISGHTALYWYRQSLGQGLEFLIYFQGNSAPDKSGLPSDRFSAERTGGSVSTLTIQRTQQEDSAVYLCASSNGQGVRYEQYFGPGTRLTVT.

This clonotype was seen ten or more times. V gene TRBV5-1 combines with J gene TRBJ2-3; D gene unclear. The germline V gene encodes CDR1 SGHRS and CDR2 YFSETQ. This CDR3 has 15 residues. Trimming pared 4 bases from V and 4 bases from J, leaving 16 bases between. The CDR3 region is CASSIGPTGPDTQYF. The CDR3 coding sequence is TGCGCCAGCAGCATCGGACCCACGGGCCCAGATACGCAGTATTTT.

The chain employs TRBV11-1 and TRBJ2-3; D remains ambiguous. Germline V gene lookup returns CDR1 SGHAT and CDR2 FQDESV (reference sequence). The CDR3 covers 15 residues. The ends were cut back, 5 bases at V and 6 bases at J, with 18 bases in the middle. For the CDR3, the DNA is TGTGCCAGCAGCCAAAGGGCCGTGGGAACGGATACGCAGTATTTT. Encoded protein: CASSQRAVGTDTQYF.

This chain connects TRBV15 to TRBJ2-1; D uncertain. The V end lost 1 base, the J end lost 8 bases, and 12 bases lay between the germline ends. Germline values: CDR1 LNHNV, CDR2 YYDKDF (reference sequence). This CDR3 is 14 amino acids long. CDR3 sequence (DNA): TGTGCCACCAGCAGAGCCCAAGTTGGGGATGAGCAGTTCTTC. Its protein product is CATSRAQVGDEQFF.

The chain combines TRBV4-2 with TRBJ2-5, with TRBD2 as a possible D gene (5 bases). Trimming pared 1 base from V and 0 bases from J, leaving 9 bases between. The CDR3 loop spans 15 amino acids. Germline CDR1 and CDR2: LGHNA and YNFKEQ. Written as DNA, the CDR3 is TGTGCCAGCAGCCAAGGTACGCGGGACCAAGAGACCCAGTACTTC. Its protein product is CASSQGTRDQETQYF.

This clonotype was counted a few times. The rearrangement links TRBV29-1 to TRBJ1-1; 7 nucleotides match TRBD1. CDR3 length equals 11 residues. The germline V gene has CDR1 SQVTM and CDR2 ANQGSEA. Losses at the gene ends were 8 bases for V and 8 bases for J; bases not matched to a gene: 8. Here the CDR3 reads CSTRTTGEAFF. CDR3 coding DNA: TGCAGCACTCGAACGACAGGGGAAGCTTTCTTT.